These T cell receptor beta chains were read from a single sample in a study of human thymus T cells. Profiling relied on immunoSEQ multiplex PCR, and the TCRdb table lists in-frame clones only, not all of them. The top ten clones hold about 0.032% of a sample with roughly 77,000 clones, 85% to 95% of them seen once. The sample comprised thymus tissue. Every receptor here comes from a girl younger than two with a congenital heart defect but otherwise immunologically healthy. The CDR3 runs from the conserved cysteine through the conserved F or W. The order of the fields is clone size, V gene, D gene, J gene, CDR3 protein, CDR3 DNA. D genes are given only for firm matches. Rows may omit the clone size; those that give it use once, few, many or a size class.

size: NA; V: TRBV13; D: NA; J: TRBJ1-2; CDR3: CASSLDGPRAQKNYGYTF; DNA: TGTGCCAGCAGCTTAGATGGACCCCGGGCCCAGAAGAACTATGGCTACACCTTC
size: NA; V: TRBV6-1; D: NA; J: TRBJ1-2; CDR3: CASRPTTEYGYTF; DNA: TGTGCCAGCAGACCAACGACAGAATATGGCTACACCTTC
size: once; V: TRBV10-3; D: NA; J: TRBJ1-4; CDR3: CAAKAGGSEKLFF; DNA: TGTGCCGCCAAGGCGGGGGGAAGCGAAAAACTGTTTTTT
size: NA; V: TRBV5-4; D: NA; J: TRBJ2-2; CDR3: CASSDSGELFF; DNA: TGTGCCAGCAGCGACAGCGGGGAGCTGTTTTTT
size: once; V: TRBV18; D: TRBD1; J: TRBJ2-7; CDR3: CASSPTTGMREQYF; DNA: TGTGCCAGCTCACCTACGACAGGGATGCGGGAGCAGTACTTC
size: NA; V: TRBV6-5; D: NA; J: TRBJ1-6; CDR3: CASSYLDNSPLHF; DNA: TGTGCCAGCAGTTACTTAGACAATTCACCCCTCCACTTT
size: NA; V: TRBV12-5; D: NA; J: TRBJ2-3; CDR3: CASGFTGADTQYF; DNA: TGTGCTAGTGGCTTTACCGGTGCAGATACGCAGTATTTT
size: NA; V: TRBV4-3; D: NA; J: TRBJ2-5; CDR3: CASSKEGTETQYF; DNA: TGCGCCAGCAGCAAAGAGGGGACAGAGACCCAGTACTTC
size: NA; V: TRBV19; D: NA; J: TRBJ1-5; CDR3: CASSPGREFNQPQHF; DNA: TGTGCCAGTAGTCCGGGACGGGAGTTCAATCAGCCCCAGCATTTT
size: once; V: TRBV25-1; D: NA; J: TRBJ1-4; CDR3: CAVHLTIPNEKLFF; DNA: TGTGCCGTTCACCTGACAATCCCAAATGAAAAACTGTTTTTT
size: NA; V: TRBV2; D: NA; J: TRBJ2-7; CDR3: CASIAPYSQYF; DNA: TGTGCCAGCATAGCCCCTTATTCGCAGTACTTC
size: NA; V: TRBV28; D: NA; J: TRBJ1-2; CDR3: CATGRLAAKPSVRGW; DNA: NA
size: NA; V: TRBV7-8; D: TRBD2; J: TRBJ2-7; CDR3: CASSRSIRMANRLAFDYEQYF; DNA: TGTGCCAGCAGCCGAAGTATTCGAATGGCCAATAGACTAGCTTTTGACTACGAGCAGTACTTC
size: NA; V: TRBV18; D: TRBD2; J: TRBJ2-7; CDR3: CASSHTGTRMAWQYF; DNA: TGTGCCAGCTCACACACCGGGACTAGAATGGCGTGGCAGTACTTC
size: NA; V: TRBV5-4; D: TRBD2; J: TRBJ2-2; CDR3: CASSPGLAGPTGELFF; DNA: TGTGCCAGCAGCCCCGGACTAGCGGGCCCCACCGGGGAGCTGTTTTTT
size: NA; V: TRBV10-3; D: TRBD1; J: TRBJ2-2; CDR3: CAIRQGRTGELFF; DNA: TGTGCCATCCGACAGGGGAGGACCGGGGAGCTGTTTTTT
size: NA; V: TRBV19; D: NA; J: TRBJ1-1; CDR3: CASSIRESGNSHYTEAFF; DNA: TGTGCCAGTAGTATTCGGGAATCCGGGAACTCTCACTACACTGAAGCTTTCTTT
size: NA; V: TRBV29-1; D: NA; J: TRBJ2-2; CDR3: CSVNGATPTGELFF; DNA: TGCAGCGTTAATGGGGCAACGCCAACCGGGGAGCTGTTTTTT
size: NA; V: TRBV21-1; D: NA; J: TRBJ2-4; CDR3: CASSKDRRIKNIQYF; DNA: TGTGCCAGCAGCAAAGACAGGCGGATCAAAAACATTCAGTACTTC
size: NA; V: TRBV5-1; D: NA; J: TRBJ2-7; CDR3: CASSLRGYEQYF; DNA: TGCGCCAGCAGTCTGAGGGGCTACGAGCAGTACTTC
size: NA; V: TRBV15; D: NA; J: TRBJ2-2; CDR3: CATSRDLQGYTGELFF; DNA: TGTGCCACCAGCAGAGATCTTCAGGGATACACCGGGGAGCTGTTTTTT
size: NA; V: TRBV5-1; D: NA; J: TRBJ2-4; CDR3: CASSKTYRDRNIQYF; DNA: TGCGCCAGCAGCAAGACCTATCGGGACCGAAACATTCAGTACTTC
size: NA; V: TRBV18; D: TRBD1; J: TRBJ2-7; CDR3: CASSPSRKTGGKYEQYF; DNA: TGTGCCAGCTCACCCTCTCGGAAGACAGGGGGCAAATACGAGCAGTACTTC
size: NA; V: TRBV5-1; D: TRBD2; J: TRBJ2-5; CDR3: CASSLAGTRREETQYF; DNA: TGCGCCAGCAGCTTGGCGGGGACTAGAAGGGAAGAGACCCAGTACTTC
size: NA; V: TRBV20-1; D: NA; J: TRBJ2-7; CDR3: CSARPSSHF; DNA: TGCAGTGCTAGACCGAGCAGCCACTTC
size: NA; V: TRBV4-1; D: NA; J: TRBJ1-1; CDR3: CASSQWSRVNTEAFF; DNA: TGCGCCAGCAGCCAATGGTCCAGGGTGAACACTGAAGCTTTCTTT
size: NA; V: TRBV5-5; D: NA; J: TRBJ1-2; CDR3: CASSGRNYGYTF; DNA: TGTGCCAGCAGCGGAAGAAACTATGGCTACACCTTC
size: NA; V: TRBV15; D: NA; J: TRBJ1-2; CDR3: CATSSTGINYGYTF; DNA: TGTGCCACCAGCAGCACAGGAATTAACTATGGCTACACCTTC
size: NA; V: TRBV7-8; D: NA; J: TRBJ1-1; CDR3: CASRLRAQVFGKAFF; DNA: TGTGCCAGCAGACTCCGGGCCCAGGTCTTTGGGAAAGCTTTCTTT
size: NA; V: TRBV19; D: TRBD1; J: TRBJ2-7; CDR3: CASSPRRDRGLHEQYF; DNA: TGTGCCAGTAGTCCTCGCCGGGACAGGGGGCTCCACGAGCAGTACTTC
size: NA; V: TRBV5-1; D: NA; J: TRBJ1-4; CDR3: CASSTSHRVRLEVDEKLFF; DNA: TGCGCCAGCAGCACAAGCCACAGGGTTAGGTTGGAGGTGGACGAAAAACTGTTTTTT
size: NA; V: TRBV6-5; D: TRBD2; J: TRBJ2-1; CDR3: CASSFLGTSGYNEQFF; DNA: TGTGCCAGCAGTTTCCTAGGGACTAGCGGCTACAATGAGCAGTTCTTC
size: NA; V: TRBV28; D: TRBD1; J: TRBJ2-3; CDR3: CASSEGTGGYTDTQYF; DNA: TGTGCCAGCAGTGAGGGGACAGGGGGCTACACAGATACGCAGTATTTT
size: NA; V: TRBV27; D: NA; J: TRBJ2-7; CDR3: CASRPKPGHRPKVSYEQYF; DNA: TGTGCCAGCAGACCGAAACCGGGACACCGCCCGAAGGTCTCCTACGAGCAGTACTTC
size: NA; V: TRBV28; D: TRBD2; J: TRBJ2-1; CDR3: CASRAGVSYNEQFF; DNA: TGTGCCAGCCGAGCGGGAGTCTCGTACAATGAGCAGTTCTTC
size: once; V: TRBV5-1; D: NA; J: TRBJ1-2; CDR3: CASSYPGLINYGYTF; DNA: TGCGCCAGCAGCTACCCGGGCCTCATAAACTATGGCTACACCTTC
size: NA; V: TRBV14; D: TRBD1; J: TRBJ2-5; CDR3: CASSQEDRVAGETQYF; DNA: TGTGCCAGCAGCCAAGAGGACAGGGTCGCGGGGGAGACCCAGTACTTC
size: NA; V: TRBV11-3; D: TRBD2; J: TRBJ2-2; CDR3: CASSFPSGSGSGELFF; DNA: TGTGCCAGCAGCTTCCCTAGCGGGAGCGGATCCGGGGAGCTGTTTTTT
size: NA; V: TRBV5-5; D: TRBD1; J: TRBJ1-1; CDR3: CASSCGQGETEAFF; DNA: TGTGCCAGCAGCTGTGGACAGGGGGAGACTGAAGCTTTCTTT
size: NA; V: TRBV9; D: TRBD2; J: TRBJ2-2; CDR3: CASSVGTSGGTGELFF; DNA: TGTGCCAGCAGCGTAGGGACTAGCGGAGGGACCGGGGAGCTGTTTTTT
size: NA; V: TRBV7-9; D: TRBD2; J: TRBJ2-3; CDR3: CASSLAERGGAGTDTQYF; DNA: TGTGCCAGCAGCTTAGCGGAGCGGGGCGGGGCGGGCACAGATACGCAGTATTTT
size: NA; V: TRBV2; D: NA; J: TRBJ2-1; CDR3: CASSETQRAAYNEQFF; DNA: TGTGCCAGCAGTGAAACGCAGCGGGCCGCATACAATGAGCAGTTCTTC
size: NA; V: TRBV21-1; D: NA; J: TRBJ2-7; CDR3: CASSKRERERGGEQYF; DNA: TGTGCCAGCAGCAAAAGGGAGCGGGAGAGAGGGGGCGAGCAGTACTTC
size: NA; V: TRBV4-1; D: NA; J: TRBJ2-5; CDR3: CASSQEGTYQETQYF; DNA: TGCGCCAGCAGCCAAGAGGGGACTTATCAAGAGACCCAGTACTTC
size: NA; V: TRBV6-1; D: NA; J: TRBJ2-7; CDR3: CASSNHEQYF; DNA: TGTGCCAGCAGTAATCACGAGCAGTACTTC
size: NA; V: TRBV6-5; D: NA; J: TRBJ2-7; CDR3: CASRPGKGGYEQYF; DNA: TGTGCCAGCAGGCCCGGGAAGGGCGGTTACGAGCAGTACTTC
size: NA; V: TRBV4-2; D: TRBD1; J: TRBJ2-7; CDR3: CASSQDRVGRSYEQYF; DNA: TGTGCCAGCAGCCAGGACAGGGTGGGGAGGTCCTACGAGCAGTACTTC
size: NA; V: TRBV5-5; D: TRBD1; J: TRBJ1-2; CDR3: CASSFYRDRAYGYTF; DNA: TGTGCCAGCAGCTTCTACCGGGACAGGGCTTATGGCTACACCTTC
size: once; V: TRBV7-9; D: NA; J: TRBJ2-5; CDR3: CASSLEYRKISFQETQYF; DNA: TGTGCCAGCAGCTTAGAGTACAGAAAGATCTCGTTTCAAGAGACCCAGTACTTC
size: NA; V: TRBV15; D: TRBD1; J: TRBJ1-3; CDR3: CATSRDTGEEGNTIYF; DNA: TGTGCCACCAGCAGAGATACAGGGGAAGAAGGAAACACCATATATTTT
size: NA; V: TRBV29-1; D: NA; J: TRBJ1-3; CDR3: CSVEDRGYGNTIYF; DNA: TGCAGCGTTGAAGACCGGGGTTATGGAAACACCATATATTTT